The rows below give T cell receptor beta chains drawn from one sample of a study of CD8 T cells in Susac syndrome. Each CDR3 protein is one row after TCRdb ran MiXCR on the immunoSEQ multiplex PCR reads. Of about 400,000 distinct CDR3 sequences listed, 75% to 90% are singletons. The sequencing sample was made of CD8+ T cells from PBMCs. The receptors here all came from a human donor with multiple sclerosis. The CDR3 runs from the conserved cysteine through the conserved F or W. A D gene is named only where the DNA matches it firmly. Not every row has a clone size; where given, it reads once, few, many or a size class.

j_call | d_call | clone_size | v_call | cdr3_nt | cdr3_aa
TRBJ2-7 | . | . | TRBV12-3/TRBV12-4 | TGTGCCAGCAGTCCTCTATCTCAAGTCTACGAGCAGTACTTC | CASSPLSQVYEQYF
TRBJ2-1 | TRBD2 | . | TRBV27 | TGTGCCACCCATGACTCGGCGGGGGACCCCTCCTACAATGAGCAGTTCTTC | CATHDSAGDPSYNEQFF
TRBJ2-5 | TRBD2 | . | TRBV5-1 | TGCGCCAGCAGCTCGGGACTAGCGGGTCGGGACCAAGAGACCCAGTACTTC | CASSSGLAGRDQETQYF
TRBJ2-7 | TRBD2 | . | TRBV30 | TGTGCCGGTAGCGGGAGTGGTTACGAGCAGTACTTC | CAGSGSGYEQYF
TRBJ1-4 | . | . | TRBV28 | TGTGCCAGCAGTTTGTGGGGCCTTGCAACTAATGAAAAACTGTTTTTT | CASSLWGLATNEKLFF
TRBJ2-1 | . | . | TRBV7-3 | TGTGCCAGCAGCTTATCCGGATTTAATGAGCAGTTCTTC | CASSLSGFNEQFF
TRBJ2-7 | TRBD2 | . | TRBV4-2 | TGTGCCAGCAGCCAAGATCCCGCTAGCGGGAGCGAGCAGTACTTC | CASSQDPASGSEQYF
TRBJ2-3 | TRBD1 | . | TRBV5-4 | TGTGCCAGCAGCTTGGTGGGTTGGGCAGGGGGCGACCCTTTGAGCACAGATACGCAGTATTTT | CASSLVGWAGGDPLSTDTQYF
TRBJ2-2 | TRBD1 | once | TRBV29-1 | TGCAGCGTTGACCGGTCCGGGACAGGGATATCCACCGGGGAGCTGTTTTTT | CSVDRSGTGISTGELFF
TRBJ1-1 | . | . | TRBV30 | TGTGCCTGGAGCGGGCAGAACACTGAAGCTTTCTTT | CAWSGQNTEAFF
TRBJ1-2 | . | . | TRBV7-9 | TGTGCCAGCAGCGCTGGGGGCGCTGGCTACACCTTC | CASSAGGAGYTF
TRBJ2-7 | . | . | TRBV4-2 | TGTGCCAGCAGCCAAACTGGGGCGGAACCCCATTCCGAAAATCAAAACTACGAGCAGTACTTC | CASSQTGAEPHSENQNYEQYF
TRBJ1-2 | . | . | TRBV28 | TGTGCCAGCAGTTTATGGGCAGGGAACTATGGCTACACCTTC | CASSLWAGNYGYTF
TRBJ2-1 | . | . | TRBV28 | TGTGCCAGCGGTCTCCTTTCCTACAATGAGCAGTTCTTC | CASGLLSYNEQFF
TRBJ1-1 | TRBD1 | . | TRBV19 | TGTGCCACCAGAGGCGGGACAGGGTCTACTGAAGCTTTCTTT | CATRGGTGSTEAFF
TRBJ1-1 | TRBD1 | . | TRBV4-1 | TGCGCCAGCAGCCCGGGGGCGGGACAGATAGCTGAAGCTTTCTTT | CASSPGAGQIAEAFF
TRBJ2-7 | TRBD1 | . | TRBV6-1 | TGTGCCATCGACAGGGAGACCTACGAGCAGTACTTC | CAIDRETYEQYF
TRBJ1-5 | . | . | TRBV27 | TGTGCCAGCAGTAAGGGGGGTCAGCCCCAGCATTTT | CASSKGGQPQHF
TRBJ1-2 | . | . | TRBV10-3 | TGTGCCACCCCGGGCCGACAACGAGGCTACACCTTC | CATPGRQRGYTF
TRBJ1-2 | . | . | TRBV5-4 | TGTGCCAGCAGCTTTCATAAGGTCGGCTATGGCTACACCTTC | CASSFHKVGYGYTF
TRBJ2-1 | . | . | TRBV4-1 | TGCGCCAGCAGCCAAGATAGTCTCGAGGAGCAGTTCTTC | CASSQDSLEEQFF
TRBJ2-3 | . | . | TRBV19 | TGTGCCAGTAGTATAGGAGGAGATACGCAGTATTTT | CASSIGGDTQYF
TRBJ2-3 | . | few | TRBV6-1 | TGTGCCAGCAGTACCGGACCAGGAGATACGCAGTATTTT | CASSTGPGDTQYF
TRBJ1-1 | TRBD1 | . | TRBV5-4 | TGTGCCAGCAGCTTCGGGACAGAGTCTATGAACACTGAAGCTTTCTTT | CASSFGTESMNTEAFF
TRBJ2-5 | TRBD2 | . | TRBV13 | TGTGCCAGCAGCCGCCGACTAGCGGGGACCCAAGAGACCCAGTACTTC | CASSRRLAGTQETQYF
TRBJ2-7 | . | . | TRBV20-1 | TGCAGTGCTAGAAGGGGGGAGTACTACGAGCAGTACTTC | CSARRGEYYEQYF
TRBJ2-7 | . | . | TRBV14 | TGTGCCAGCAGCTTTGGAATTCTGAACGAGCAGTACTTC | CASSFGILNEQYF
TRBJ2-3 | . | . | TRBV4-1 | TGCGCCAGCAGCCACCCCCGGGGTACGCAGTATTTT | CASSHPRGTQYF
TRBJ2-7 | . | . | TRBV27 | TGTGCCAGCAAAGACCAGTCCTACGAGCAGTACTTC | CASKDQSYEQYF
TRBJ2-5 | TRBD2 | . | TRBV4-1 | TGCGCCAGCAGCCAAGTTGGTGGGTTAGCGGGGGAGGAGACCCAGTACTTC | CASSQVGGLAGEETQYF
TRBJ2-1 | TRBD2 | . | TRBV6-1 | TGTGCCAGCAGTGAGGGACTAGCGGGAGTAGATGAGCAGTTCTTC | CASSEGLAGVDEQFF
TRBJ1-6 | . | . | TRBV20-1 | TGCAGTGCTAGAGGGCGGAATAATTCACCCCTCCACTTT | CSARGRNNSPLHF
TRBJ2-3 | . | . | TRBV18 | TGTGCCAGCTCATCGGAGGGCGGGGGCCCGGATACGCAGTATTTT | CASSSEGGGPDTQYF
TRBJ2-2 | . | once | TRBV5-1 | TGCGCCAGCAGCTTGGAAGGTTCTGCGGAGCTGTTTTTT | CASSLEGSAELFF
TRBJ2-3 | . | . | TRBV29-1 | TGCAGCGTTGAAGATGATAACTGGGCGGATACGCAGTATTTT | CSVEDDNWADTQYF